Each of the 6 T cell receptor beta chains below was sequenced from the same sample in a study of beta chain features in type 1 diabetes. Findings and caveats of the study: TCRB CDR3s from Type 1 diabetes patients were moderately but significantly shorter in all four CD4+ subsets.

Their specific antigens are unknown. As every portion of the isolated RNA was reverse transcribed, the sequencing read expressed TCRB transcripts. The assay was immunoSEQ multiplex PCR, and TCRdb's table has in-frame clones only and misses some. The sample holds about 260,000 clones; about a fifth are singletons and the top ten take 0.028%. Specimen: naive CD4+ T cells from blood. The receptors originated from a woman aged 40 to 49 with type 1 diabetes.

This clone was counted between two and nine times. The V call is TRBV29-1, the J call TRBJ2-6; D is undetermined. Trimming removed 5 bases at V and 4 bases at J, with 9 bases between. Germline V gives CDR1 SQVTM, CDR2 ANQGSEA. CDR3 length: 13 residues. The CDR3 loop reads CSVSEAGANVLTF. CDR3 nucleotides: TGCAGCGTTTCCGAGGCCGGGGCCAACGTCCTGACTTTC.

The chain carries TRBV18 and TRBJ2-7, with 10 positions matching TRBD1. V shed 3 bases, J shed 9 bases, and the junction held 5 bases outside the gene matches. CDR3 size: 13 residues. CDR1 is KGHSH, CDR2 LQKENI, per germline. CDR3 region: CASSPPGTGVQYF. In nucleotides, the CDR3 is TGTGCCAGCTCACCCCCGGGGACAGGGGTGCAGTACTTC.

The chain employs TRBV29-1 and TRBJ1-1; D call uncertain. Germline V gene data show CDR1 as SQVTM and CDR2 as ANQGSEA. This CDR3 is built from 11 residues. The V end lost 4 bases, the J end lost 3 bases, and 6 bases lay between the germline ends. For the CDR3, the DNA is TGCAGCGTTGTGGGCTACACTGAAGCTTTCTTT. Encoded protein: CSVVGYTEAFF.

This chain links TRBV28 with TRBJ1-5; unclear D gene. Trimming shortened V by 6 bases and J by 4 bases, and 13 bases separated the two germline ends. Germline loops: CDR1 MDHEN, CDR2 SYDVKM. The CDR3 extends over 14 amino acids. The chain's CDR3 is CASSSPQANQPQHF. The CDR3 nucleotides read TGTGCCAGCAGCTCGCCGCAAGCAAATCAGCCCCAGCATTTT.

The chain uses TRBV6-6 and TRBJ2-7; tentatively, D is TRBD2 (6 bases). CDR1 is MNHNY, CDR2 SVGAGI, per germline (reference sequence). V dropped 6 bases and J dropped 2 bases, with 14 bases sitting between them. The CDR3 is made up of 14 amino acids. Here the CDR3 reads CASRSGTGPYEQYF. The CDR3 nucleotides read TGTGCCAGCAGGTCCGGGACTGGGCCCTACGAGCAGTACTTC.

This chain connects TRBV6-4 to TRBJ1-2, with TRBD1 matching 7 bases. Trimming took 6 bases from V and 4 from J; bases not matched to a gene: 8. This CDR3 contains 14 residues. Germline V gene sequence: CDR1 MRHNA, CDR2 SNTAGT. CDR3 loop: CASSPGGGSYGYTF. CDR3 coding DNA: TGTGCCAGCAGCCCCGGAGGGGGCTCCTATGGCTACACCTTC.